This TCR beta chain appears in the sequencing data of a study of OX40 agonist ivuxolimab in advanced cancers. Study summary: Participants averaged 60 years of age (range roughly 23 to 90) and were around 80% male.

About this clone itself: Antigen specificity is unknown.

V lost 0 bases and J lost 1, with 6 bases in between. The CDR3 covers 14 residues. Germline values: CDR1 MNHNY, CDR2 SVGAGI (reference sequence). General study points: Expanded clones were, on average, more numerous among CD8+ T cells than CD4+. Doses of 0.1 to 3.0 mg/kg were accompanied by clonal expansion of CD4+ and CD8+ blood T cells by week 6.

Profiled with immunoSEQ multiplex PCR; TCRdb holds only in-frame clones, not every one. The table includes under 55,000 clones, 80% to 90% detected once. The material was CD4+ or CD8+ T cells sorted from blood, obtained in a trial of the OX40 agonist ivuxolimab. The TCR was taken from an adult with an advanced solid tumor such as melanoma, head and neck, liver or kidney cancer. The rearrangement uses TRBV6-6 and TRBJ2-5; D may be TRBD2 (5 bases). This chain's CDR3 is CASSYSAGQETQYF. Written as DNA, the CDR3 is TGTGCCAGCAGTTACTCGGCGGGCCAAGAGACCCAGTACTTC.